A single sample gave rise to the 16 T cell receptor beta chains below, sequenced in a study of tumor-infiltrating lymphocytes in oesophageal squamous cell carcinoma. Each CDR3 protein is one row after TCRdb ran MiXCR on the PCR reads. The sample lists 9,000 to 13,000 distinct CDR3 sequences, around three fifths occurring once. The sequenced sample consisted of esophageal tumor tissue. The receptor source for this set is a male donor with esophageal squamous cell carcinoma.

The chain couples TRBV6-2 or TRBV6-3 to TRBJ1-4; D perhaps matches TRBD1 (6 bases). Trimming removed 5 bases at V and 0 bases at J, with 13 bases between. The CDR3 spans 16 residues. Germline assignment: CDR1 MNHEY and CDR2 SVGEGT. Here the CDR3 reads CASSELTGATNEKLFF. The CDR3 region has the DNA TGTGCCAGCAGTGAACTGACAGGCGCAACTAATGAAAAACTGTTTTTT.

The chain employs TRBV7-2 and TRBJ2-3; D remains unclear. The CDR3 sequence is 11 residues long. Germline V gene lookup returns CDR1 SGHTA and CDR2 FQGNSA. The ends were cut back, 2 bases at V and 11 bases at J, with 8 bases in the middle. In DNA, the CDR3 is TGTGCCAGCAGCTTACTAGGCGGGCAGTATTTT. Protein: CASSLLGGQYF.

This clonotype has just one count. The rearrangement uses TRBV7-2 and TRBJ2-3; 7 nucleotides line up with TRBD2. The end of the DNA aligns better with TRBJ2-1, so the J call may be wrong. The CDR3 has 15 amino acids. Per germline, CDR1 SGHTA and CDR2 FQGNSA. In DNA, the CDR3 is TGTGCCAGCAGCCCTCAGGGCGGGAGAGCTCTTGAGCAGTTCTTC. Translating it yields CASSPQGGRALEQFF.

V usage is TRBV7-2 and J usage is TRBJ2-1; no reliable D call. The DNA end lines up better with TRBJ2-5; the J call may be wrong. Germline V gene lookup returns CDR1 SGHTA and CDR2 FQGNSA. The CDR3 covers 13 residues. DNA of the CDR3: TGTGCCAGCAGCTTATCTTGGGATGAGACCCAGTACTTC. It codes for CASSLSWDETQYF.

This clonotype turned up a few times. J is TRBJ2-1 and V is TRBV19; 7 nucleotides agree with TRBD2. CDR3 size: 17 residues. Looked up from germline, CDR1 is LNHDA and CDR2 is SQIVND (reference sequence). J was trimmed by 10 bases and V by 6 bases; bases with no gene match: 21. The CDR3 loop reads CASSPGEGLSSAYEQFF. DNA for the CDR3: TGTGCCAGTAGCCCCGGGGAGGGACTATCTTCCGCATACGAGCAGTTCTTC. Drawing the rest from reference TRBV19 and TRBJ2-1, the complete variable domain is DGGITQSPKYLFRKEGQNVTLSCEQNLNHDAMYWYRQDPGQGLRLIYYSQIVNDFQKGDIAEGYSVSREKKESFPLTVTSAQKNPTAFYLCASSPGEGLSSAYEQFFGPGTRLTVL.

This clonotype was seen just once. In DNA, the CDR3 is TGTGCCAGCAGTTACACTAGCGGGAGTGAGCAGTTCTTC. It yields the protein CASSYTSGSEQFF. The chain couples TRBV6-1 to TRBJ2-5; 11 positions match TRBD2. The closer fit of TRBJ2-1 to the DNA end suggests the J call may be wrong. Looked up from germline, CDR1 is MNHNS and CDR2 is SASEGT. The CDR3 covers 13 residues.

This clonotype was observed a few times. The chain is built from TRBV7-8 and TRBJ2-1; possibly TRBD2 for D (5 bases). This CDR3 region has 16 residues. Germline V gene data show CDR1 as SGHVS and CDR2 as FQNEAQ. With 1 base removed from V and 1 base from J, the gap between germline ends came to 11 bases. CDR3 residues: CASSLVPSPSYNEQFF. The DNA for the CDR3 is TGTGCCAGCAGCTTAGTGCCTAGCCCTTCCTACAATGAGCAGTTCTTC. The variable domain in full, completed from reference TRBV7-8 and TRBJ2-1, reads GAGVSQSPRYKVAKRGQDVALRCDPISGHVSLFWYQQALGQGPEFLTYFQNEAQLDKSGLPSDRFFAERPEGSVSTLKIQRTQQEDSAVYLCASSLVPSPSYNEQFFGPGTRLTVL.

As for this clonotype: The CDR3 end shows no conserved phenylalanine or tryptophan, and so a read error is likely. It is unclear where the CDR3 begins or ends on the DNA, so no DNA is shown, and the CDR3 is as TCRdb lists it. The V and J genes are TRBV6-2 or TRBV6-3 and TRBJ2-7; the table's D call, TRBD1, was not checked against the DNA. Ends included, the CDR3 has 13 residues. Germline V gives CDR1 MNHEY, CDR2 SVGEGT. The CDR3 reads CASGGNYGYTFGS.

This clonotype was counted once. The chain uses TRBV28 and TRBJ2-4, with unresolved D. The DNA end lines up better with TRBJ2-5; the J call may be wrong. The CDR3 covers 15 residues. Germline loops: CDR1 MDHEN, CDR2 SYDVKM. CDR3 loop: CASSFRVGIQETQYF. CDR3 coding DNA: TGTGCCAGCAGTTTTCGTGTAGGGATCCAAGAGACCCAGTACTTC.

This clonotype was observed a single time. This chain connects TRBV7-2 to TRBJ2-7; possibly TRBD2 for D (6 bases). The J call may be mistaken, given a closer DNA end match to TRBJ2-4. The CDR3 covers 15 residues. Looked up from germline, CDR1 is SGHTA and CDR2 is FQGNSA. DNA for the CDR3: TGTGCCAGCAGCTTAGCGGGGACTGGGGGTGACATTCAGTACTTC. Its protein product is CASSLAGTGGDIQYF.

The V gene is TRBV20-1, the J gene TRBJ2-1; no clear D. The CDR3 spans 13 residues. V lost 3 bases and J 5 bases, leaving 11 bases between the germline ends. Per germline, CDR1 DFQATT and CDR2 SNEGSKA (reference sequence). The CDR3 sequence: CSASLGRNNEQFF. The DNA for the CDR3 is TGCAGTGCTAGCCTCGGCAGAAACAATGAGCAGTTCTTC.

This clonotype was counted ten times or more. This could be a read error, since a much larger clone is one nucleotide away. The chain recombines TRBV10-2 with TRBJ2-1; 11 bases map to TRBD2. Trimming removed 6 bases from V and 10 bases from J; junction bases left unmatched: 5. CDR1 and CDR2 from the germline V gene are WSHSY and SAAADI. This CDR3 is 13 amino acids long. CDR3 amino acids: CASRLAGAYEQFF. In nucleotides, the CDR3 is TGCGCCAGCAGACTAGCGGGGGCCTACGAGCAGTTCTTC.

The V gene is TRBV28, the J gene TRBJ2-1; D perhaps matches TRBD2 (7 bases). Germline V gene data show CDR1 as MDHEN and CDR2 as SYDVKM. Trimming stripped 7 bases from V and 10 bases from J, with 20 bases between. The CDR3 covers 14 residues. In nucleotides, the CDR3 is TGTGCCAGCAAAGGGAGGGGGGCGTCCTACGAGCAGTTCTTC. It yields the protein CASKGRGASYEQFF. Combining the CDR3 with reference TRBV28 and TRBJ2-1 gives the whole variable domain DVKVTQSSRYLVKRTGEKVFLECVQDMDHENMFWYRQDPGLGLRLIYFSYDVKMKEKGDIPEGYSVSREKKERFSLILESASTNQTSMYLCASKGRGASYEQFFGPGTRLTVL.

The chain is built from TRBV7-6 and TRBJ2-7; 10 nucleotides match TRBD2. This CDR3 contains 16 residues. CDR1 is SGHVS, CDR2 FNYEAQ, per germline. DNA for the CDR3: TGTGTTACGCGACGGGCTAGCGGGAGAGGGGGGAATGAGCAGTACTTC. Protein product: CVTRRASGRGGNEQYF.

The chain has TRBV7-6 and TRBJ2-7; the match to TRBD1 covers 7 bases. With 3 bases clipped from V and 7 bases from J, the junction kept 6 bases outside the gene matches. CDR3 size: 13 residues. Germline CDR1 and CDR2: SGHVS and FNYEAQ. The CDR3 sequence is CASSFDRDNEQYF. The CDR3 bases are TGTGCCAGCAGCTTCGACAGGGACAATGAGCAGTACTTC.

This chain links TRBV27 with TRBJ2-3; D is perhaps TRBD2 (5 bases). The end of the DNA aligns better with TRBJ2-1, so the J call may be wrong. The CDR3 consists of 12 residues. The germline V gene encodes CDR1 MNHEY and CDR2 SMNVEV (reference sequence). CDR3: CASSGESNEQFF. The DNA for the CDR3 is TGTGCCAGCAGTGGGGAGAGCAATGAGCAGTTCTTC.